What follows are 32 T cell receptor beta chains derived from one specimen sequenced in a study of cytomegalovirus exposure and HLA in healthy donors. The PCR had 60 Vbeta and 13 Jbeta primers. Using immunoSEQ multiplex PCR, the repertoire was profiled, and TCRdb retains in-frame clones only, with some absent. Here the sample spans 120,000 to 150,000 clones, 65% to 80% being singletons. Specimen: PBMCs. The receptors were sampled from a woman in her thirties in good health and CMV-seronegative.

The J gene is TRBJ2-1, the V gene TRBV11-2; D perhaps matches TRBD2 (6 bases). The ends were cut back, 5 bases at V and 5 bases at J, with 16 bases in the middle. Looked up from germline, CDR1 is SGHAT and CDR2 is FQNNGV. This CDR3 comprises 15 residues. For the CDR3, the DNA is TGTGCCAGCAGCCCCATAGGCGGGGCCAACAATGAGCAGTTCTTC. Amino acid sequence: CASSPIGGANNEQFF.

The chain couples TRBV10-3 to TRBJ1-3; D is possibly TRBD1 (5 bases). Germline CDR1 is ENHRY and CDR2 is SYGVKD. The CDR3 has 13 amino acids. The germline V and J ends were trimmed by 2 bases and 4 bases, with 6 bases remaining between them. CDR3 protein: CAISEGGGNTIYF. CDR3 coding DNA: TGTGCCATCAGTGAGGGGGGGGGAAACACCATATATTTT.

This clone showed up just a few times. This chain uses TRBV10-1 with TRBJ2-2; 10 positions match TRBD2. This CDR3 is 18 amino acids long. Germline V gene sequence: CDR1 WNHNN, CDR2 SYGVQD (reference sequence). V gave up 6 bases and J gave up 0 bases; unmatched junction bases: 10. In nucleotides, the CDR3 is TGCGCCAGCAGCCCCGGGCTAGCGGGAGCGTCGAACACCGGGGAGCTGTTTTTT. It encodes CASSPGLAGASNTGELFF.

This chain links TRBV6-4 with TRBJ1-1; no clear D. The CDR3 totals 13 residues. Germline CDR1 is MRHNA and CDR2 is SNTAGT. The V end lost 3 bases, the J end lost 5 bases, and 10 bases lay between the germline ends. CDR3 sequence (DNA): TGTGCCAGCAGTGATTCACTCGGGACTGAAGCTTTCTTT. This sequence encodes CASSDSLGTEAFF.

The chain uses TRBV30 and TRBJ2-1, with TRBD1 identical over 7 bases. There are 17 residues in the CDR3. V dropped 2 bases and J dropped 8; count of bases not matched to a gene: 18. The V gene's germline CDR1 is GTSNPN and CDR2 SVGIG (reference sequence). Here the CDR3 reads CAWSLWGTGAGGHEQFF. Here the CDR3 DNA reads TGTGCCTGGAGTTTGTGGGGTACAGGGGCAGGTGGCCATGAGCAGTTCTTC.

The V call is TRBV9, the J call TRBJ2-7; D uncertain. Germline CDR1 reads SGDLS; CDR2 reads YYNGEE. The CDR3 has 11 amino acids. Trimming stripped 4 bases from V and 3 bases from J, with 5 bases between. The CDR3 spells CASSPDYEQYV. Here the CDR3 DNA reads TGTGCCAGCAGCCCCGACTACGAGCAGTACGTC.

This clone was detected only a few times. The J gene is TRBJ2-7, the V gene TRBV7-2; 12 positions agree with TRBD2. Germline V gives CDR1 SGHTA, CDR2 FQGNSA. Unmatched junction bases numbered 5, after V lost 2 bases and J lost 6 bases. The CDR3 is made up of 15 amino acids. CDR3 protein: CASSLRLAGEPEQYF. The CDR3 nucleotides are TGTGCCAGCAGCTTACGACTAGCGGGAGAACCCGAGCAGTACTTC.

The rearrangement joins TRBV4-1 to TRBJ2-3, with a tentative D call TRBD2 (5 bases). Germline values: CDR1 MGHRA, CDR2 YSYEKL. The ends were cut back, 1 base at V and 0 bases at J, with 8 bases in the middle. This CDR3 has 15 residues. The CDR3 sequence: CASSQGRRSTDTQYF. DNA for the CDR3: TGCGCCAGCAGCCAAGGGCGGAGGAGCACAGATACGCAGTATTTT.

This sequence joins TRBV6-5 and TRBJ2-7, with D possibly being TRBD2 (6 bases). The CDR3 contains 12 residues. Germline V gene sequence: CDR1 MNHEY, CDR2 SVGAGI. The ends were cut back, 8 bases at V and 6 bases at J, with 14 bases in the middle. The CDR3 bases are TGTGCCAGCGGCGGGGTTGGAGGCGAGCAGTACGTC. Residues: CASGGVGGEQYV.

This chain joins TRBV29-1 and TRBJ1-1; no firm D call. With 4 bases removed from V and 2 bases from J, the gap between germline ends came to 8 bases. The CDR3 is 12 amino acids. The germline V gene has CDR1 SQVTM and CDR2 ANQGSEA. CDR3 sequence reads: CSVGGGNTEAFF. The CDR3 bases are TGCAGCGTTGGGGGAGGCAACACTGAAGCTTTCTTT.

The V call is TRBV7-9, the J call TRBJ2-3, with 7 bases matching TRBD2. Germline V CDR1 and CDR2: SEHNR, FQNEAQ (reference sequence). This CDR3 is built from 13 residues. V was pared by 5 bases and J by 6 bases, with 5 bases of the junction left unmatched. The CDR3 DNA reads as TGTGCCAGCAGCGACGGGACTACCGATACGCAGTATTTT. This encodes CASSDGTTDTQYF.

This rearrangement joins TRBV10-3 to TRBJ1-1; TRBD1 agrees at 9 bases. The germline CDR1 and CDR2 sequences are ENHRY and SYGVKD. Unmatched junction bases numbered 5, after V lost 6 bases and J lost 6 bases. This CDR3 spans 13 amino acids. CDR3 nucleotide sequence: TGTGCCATCAGACAGGGGGCTGGGGCTGAAGCTTTCTTT. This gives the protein CAIRQGAGAEAFF.

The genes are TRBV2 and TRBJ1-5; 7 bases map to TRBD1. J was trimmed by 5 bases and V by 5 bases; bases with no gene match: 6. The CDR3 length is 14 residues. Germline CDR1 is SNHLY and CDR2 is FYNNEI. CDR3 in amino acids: CASSNRDSYQPQHF. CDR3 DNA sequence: TGTGCCAGCAGTAACCGGGACAGTTATCAGCCCCAGCATTTT.

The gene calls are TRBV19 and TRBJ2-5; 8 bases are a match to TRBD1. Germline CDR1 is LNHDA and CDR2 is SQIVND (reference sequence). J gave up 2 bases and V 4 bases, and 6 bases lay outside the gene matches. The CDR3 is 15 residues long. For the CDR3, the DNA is TGTGCCAGTAGTAAACCCGGGACAGGTCAAGAGACCCAGTACTTC. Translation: CASSKPGTGQETQYF.

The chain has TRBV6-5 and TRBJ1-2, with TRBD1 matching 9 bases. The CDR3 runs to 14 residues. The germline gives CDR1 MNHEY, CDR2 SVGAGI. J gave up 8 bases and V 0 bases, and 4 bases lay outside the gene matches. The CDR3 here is CASSYSDRGWGYTF. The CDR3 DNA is TGTGCCAGCAGTTACTCGGACAGGGGTTGGGGCTACACCTTC.

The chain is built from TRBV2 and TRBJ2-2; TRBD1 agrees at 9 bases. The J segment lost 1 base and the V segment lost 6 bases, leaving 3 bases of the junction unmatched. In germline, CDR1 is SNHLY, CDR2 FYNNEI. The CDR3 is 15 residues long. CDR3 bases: TGTGCCAGCAGGATGACAGGGGGGAACACCGGGGAGCTGTTTTTT. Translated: CASRMTGGNTGELFF. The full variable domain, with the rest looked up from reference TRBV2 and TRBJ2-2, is EPEVTQTPSHQVTQMGQEVILRCVPISNHLYFYWYRQILGQKVEFLVSFYNNEISEKSEIFDDQFSVERPDGSNFTLKIRSTKLEDSAMYFCASRMTGGNTGELFFGEGSRLTVL.

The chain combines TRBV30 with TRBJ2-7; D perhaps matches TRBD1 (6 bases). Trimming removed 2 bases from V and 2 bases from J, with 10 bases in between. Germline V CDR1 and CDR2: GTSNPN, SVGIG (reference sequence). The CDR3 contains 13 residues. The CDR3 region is CAWSPGQTYEQYF. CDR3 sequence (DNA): TGTGCCTGGAGTCCTGGACAGACCTACGAGCAGTACTTC.

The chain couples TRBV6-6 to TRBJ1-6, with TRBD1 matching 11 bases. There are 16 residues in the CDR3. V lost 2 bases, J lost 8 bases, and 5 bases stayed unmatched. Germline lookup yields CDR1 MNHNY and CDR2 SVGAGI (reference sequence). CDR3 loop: CASSYGGTGGDSPLHF. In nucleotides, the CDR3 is TGTGCCAGCAGTTACGGGGGGACAGGGGGAGATTCACCCCTCCACTTT.

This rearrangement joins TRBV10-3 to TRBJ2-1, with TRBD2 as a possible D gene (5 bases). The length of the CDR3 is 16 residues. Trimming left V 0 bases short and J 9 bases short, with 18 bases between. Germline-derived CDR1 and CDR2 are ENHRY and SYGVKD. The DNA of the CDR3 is TGTGCCATCAGTGAGTCGGCAGGCCCGGGCCGGGGTGAGCAGTTCTTC. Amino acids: CAISESAGPGRGEQFF.

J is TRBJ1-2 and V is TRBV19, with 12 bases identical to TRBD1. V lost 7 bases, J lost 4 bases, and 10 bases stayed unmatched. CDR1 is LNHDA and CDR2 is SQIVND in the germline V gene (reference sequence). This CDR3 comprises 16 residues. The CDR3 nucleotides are TGTGCCAGTACAGCAAAGGGACAGGGGGCCGGCTATGGCTACACCTTC. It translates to CASTAKGQGAGYGYTF.

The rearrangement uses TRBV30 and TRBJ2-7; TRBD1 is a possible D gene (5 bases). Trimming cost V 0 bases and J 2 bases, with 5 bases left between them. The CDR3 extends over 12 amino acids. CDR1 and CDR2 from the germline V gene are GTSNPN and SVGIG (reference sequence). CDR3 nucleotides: TGTGCCTGGAGTGTAGGGGCCTACGAGCAGTACTTC. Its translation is CAWSVGAYEQYF. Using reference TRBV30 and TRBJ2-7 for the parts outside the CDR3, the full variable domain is SQTIHQWPATLVQPVGSPLSLECTVEGTSNPNLYWYRQAAGRGLQLLFYSVGIGQISSEVPQNLSASRPQDRQFILSSKKLLLSDSGFYLCAWSVGAYEQYFGPGTRLTVT.

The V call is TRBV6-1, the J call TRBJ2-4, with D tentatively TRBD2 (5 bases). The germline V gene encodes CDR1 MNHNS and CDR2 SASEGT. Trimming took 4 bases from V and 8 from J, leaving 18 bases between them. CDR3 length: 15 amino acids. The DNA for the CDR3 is TGTGCCAGCAGTGCTCAATCGGTCGGGGAAGACATTCAGTACTTC. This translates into CASSAQSVGEDIQYF.

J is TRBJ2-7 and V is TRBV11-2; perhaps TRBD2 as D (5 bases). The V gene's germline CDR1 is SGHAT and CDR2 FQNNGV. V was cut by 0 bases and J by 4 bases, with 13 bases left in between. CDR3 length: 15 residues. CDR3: CASSLDERPPYEQYF. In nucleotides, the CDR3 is TGTGCCAGCAGCTTAGACGAGCGGCCTCCGTACGAGCAGTACTTC.

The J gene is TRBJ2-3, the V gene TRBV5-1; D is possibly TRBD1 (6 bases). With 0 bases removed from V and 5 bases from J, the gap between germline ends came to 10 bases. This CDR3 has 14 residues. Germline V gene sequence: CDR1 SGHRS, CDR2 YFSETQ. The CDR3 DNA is TGCGCCAGCAGCTTGGGGACAGATCAAGATACGCAGTATTTT. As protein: CASSLGTDQDTQYF.

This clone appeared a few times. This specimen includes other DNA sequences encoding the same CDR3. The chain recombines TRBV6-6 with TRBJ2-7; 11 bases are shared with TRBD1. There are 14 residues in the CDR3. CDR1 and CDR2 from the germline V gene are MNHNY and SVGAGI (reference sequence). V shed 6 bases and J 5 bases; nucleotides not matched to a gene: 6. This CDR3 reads CASRAGQGAHEQYV. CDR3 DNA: TGTGCCAGCAGAGCCGGACAGGGGGCTCACGAGCAGTACGTC.

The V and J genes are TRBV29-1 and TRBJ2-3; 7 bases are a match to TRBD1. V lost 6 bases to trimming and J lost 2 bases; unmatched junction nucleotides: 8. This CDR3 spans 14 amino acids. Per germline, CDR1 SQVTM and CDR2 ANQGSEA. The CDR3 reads CSVWGTELTDTQYF. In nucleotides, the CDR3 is TGCAGCGTCTGGGGGACAGAACTCACAGATACGCAGTATTTT.

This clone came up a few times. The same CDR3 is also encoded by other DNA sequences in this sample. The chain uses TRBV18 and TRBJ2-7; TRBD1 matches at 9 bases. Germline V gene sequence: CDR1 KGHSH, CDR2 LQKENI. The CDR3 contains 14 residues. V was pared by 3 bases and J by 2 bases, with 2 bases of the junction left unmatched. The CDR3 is CASSPGQGAYEQYV. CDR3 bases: TGTGCCAGCTCACCGGGACAGGGAGCCTACGAGCAGTACGTC.

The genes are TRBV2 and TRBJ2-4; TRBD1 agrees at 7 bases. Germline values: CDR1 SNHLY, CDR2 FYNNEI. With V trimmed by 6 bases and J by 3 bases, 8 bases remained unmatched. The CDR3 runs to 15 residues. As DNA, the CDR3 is TGTGCCAGCAGCGAAACAGGGGTTTACAAAAACATTCAGTACTTC. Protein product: CASSETGVYKNIQYF.

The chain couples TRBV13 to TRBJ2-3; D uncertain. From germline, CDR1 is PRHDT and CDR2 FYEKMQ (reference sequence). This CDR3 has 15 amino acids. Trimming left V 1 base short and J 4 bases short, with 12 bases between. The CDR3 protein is CASSLVSGAPDTQYF. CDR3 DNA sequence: TGTGCCAGCAGCTTAGTATCGGGTGCTCCAGATACGCAGTATTTT. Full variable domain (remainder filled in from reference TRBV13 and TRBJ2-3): AAGVIQSPRHLIKEKRETATLKCYPIPRHDTVYWYQQGPGQDPQFLISFYEKMQSDKGSIPDRFSAQQFSDYHSELNMSSLELGDSALYFCASSLVSGAPDTQYFGPGTRLTVL.

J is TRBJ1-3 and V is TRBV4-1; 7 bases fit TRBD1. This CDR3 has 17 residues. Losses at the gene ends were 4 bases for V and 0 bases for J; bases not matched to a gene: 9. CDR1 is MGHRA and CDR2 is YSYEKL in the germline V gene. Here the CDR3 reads CASSLLGQARSGNTIYF. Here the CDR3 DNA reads TGCGCCAGCAGCCTACTTGGACAGGCCCGCTCTGGAAACACCATATATTTT.

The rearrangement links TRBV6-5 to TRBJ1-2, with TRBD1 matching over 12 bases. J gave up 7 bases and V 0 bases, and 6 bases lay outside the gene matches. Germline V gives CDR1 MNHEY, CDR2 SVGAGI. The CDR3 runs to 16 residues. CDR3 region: CASSYSGTGGSFGYTF. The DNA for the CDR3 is TGTGCCAGCAGTTACTCGGGGACAGGGGGCTCTTTTGGCTACACCTTC.

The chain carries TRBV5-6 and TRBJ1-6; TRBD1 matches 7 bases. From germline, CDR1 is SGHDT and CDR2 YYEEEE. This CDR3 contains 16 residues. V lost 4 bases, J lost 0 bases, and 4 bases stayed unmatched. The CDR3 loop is CASSGTVSSYNSPLHF. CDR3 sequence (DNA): TGTGCCAGCAGCGGGACAGTTAGCTCCTATAATTCACCCCTCCACTTT.